The clone carrying this T cell receptor (beta chain) was counted between two and nine times. Its antigen is still unknown. The data belong to a study of naive and memory T cell subsets. Four PCR rounds used nested alpha and beta constant region primers plus the SP2 primer. TCRdb fed the 5' RACE reads into MiXCR, producing one record per CDR3 protein. The sample yields about 32,000 distinct CDR3 sequences, 16% seen once. A UMI-containing oligonucleotide was joined by 3' ligation to the TCR cDNA template. Unsorted total RNA, roughly 1 to 1,100 ng, was DNase treated before reverse transcription. Germline assignment: CDR1 MNHNY and CDR2 SVGAGI (reference sequence). The CDR3 covers 15 residues. J gave up 7 bases and V 6 bases, and 11 bases lay outside the gene matches. Findings and limits, study-wide: The RNA method is potentially sensitive to activation and differentiation changes.

The TCR originated in a female donor in good health. V usage is TRBV6-6 and J usage is TRBJ2-7; 11 bases line up with TRBD1. CDR3 DNA sequence: TGTGCCAGCAGGCCTTCCGGACAGGGGGCTCGAGAGCAGTACTTC. Amino acids: CASRPSGQGAREQYF.